The clone carrying this TCR beta chain showed up just once. V was shortened by 2 bases and J by 6 bases, with 7 bases between the two germline ends. The CDR3 runs 12 residues. CDR1 is KGHSH, CDR2 LQKENI, per germline. These data originate in a study of control samples from healthy donors and cancer patients. Profiled with immunoSEQ multiplex PCR; TCRdb holds only in-frame clones, not every one. The sample has tens of thousands of clones, 70% to 85% seen once. This receptor was identified in a man between 65 and 85 years old with lung cancer. J is TRBJ1-1 and V is TRBV18; no clear D gene. Input material: PBMCs. The CDR3 bases are TGTGCCAGCTCACCAGGCCAGGCTGAAGCTTTCTTT. This sequence encodes CASSPGQAEAFF.